Below are 9 T cell receptor beta chains sequenced from a single sample in a study of Graves' ophthalmopathy and Graves' hyperthyroidism listed by TCRdb under 2018. The sample was run on an Illumina HiSeq 2000. For repertoire sequencing, TCR beta CDR3 regions were amplified from RNA transcripts. The first round was an RT-PCR using HTBI primers with the Qiagen OneStep RT-PCR kit, and this first round was followed by a second-round multiplex PCR, then size selection and purification. The public reads were reanalyzed by TCRdb: fastp trimming at Q25, MiXCR alignment, in-frame beta chains only. Identical CDR3 proteins give one entry, which carries the most common genes and DNA. Here the sample has 680,000 or so distinct CDR3 sequences; about 24% occur a single time. The top ten clones comprise approximately 6.5% of the sample. Sequencing used peripheral blood. The receptors stem from a woman between 18 and 29 years old with stable Graves' hyperthyroidism. Some clones in this sample may be carry-over from other donors' samples. Donor details come from another sample of the same person, matched by shared clones.

V gene TRBV5-1 combines with J gene TRBJ1-5; perhaps TRBD1 as D (5 bases). This CDR3 comprises 15 residues. V lost 1 base and J 7 bases, leaving 15 bases between the germline ends. Germline CDR1 is SGHRS and CDR2 is YFSETQ. The CDR3 reads CASSLIWRGGQPQHF. The DNA of the CDR3 is TGCGCCAGCAGCTTGATTTGGAGGGGCGGGCAGCCCCAGCATTTT. Together with reference TRBV5-1 and TRBJ1-5, the CDR3 gives the full variable domain: KAGVTQTPRYLIKTRGQQVTLSCSPISGHRSVSWYQQTPGQGLQFLFEYFSETQRNKGNFPGRFSGRQFSNSRSEMNVSTLELGDSALYLCASSLIWRGGQPQHFGDGTRLSIL.

V usage is TRBV18 and J usage is TRBJ1-2; no clear D. Per germline, CDR1 KGHSH and CDR2 LQKENI. The length of the CDR3 is 15 residues. V lost 1 base and J lost 5, with 14 bases in between. The DNA of the CDR3 is TGTGCCAGCTCACCACACCCGGAGGTACGGTATGGCTACACCTTC. Amino acids: CASSPHPEVRYGYTF.

This chain links TRBV12-3 or TRBV12-4 with TRBJ1-6, with D unresolved. The CDR3 runs to 13 residues. Trimming cost V 6 bases and J 11 bases, with 14 bases left between them. CDR3 amino acids: CASSLTTVPPLHF. CDR3 sequence (DNA): TGTGCCAGCAGCCTTACTACAGTTCCACCCCTCCACTTT.

This clonotype was observed a handful of times. The chain carries TRBV5-1 and TRBJ1-2, with D unresolved. The CDR3 sequence is 14 residues long. The V gene lost 0 bases and the J gene lost 8 bases, with 14 bases spanning the gap. Germline CDR1 is SGHRS and CDR2 is YFSETQ. In nucleotides, the CDR3 is TGCGCCAGCAGCTTGGAAGGAGGGCTTAGCGGCTACACCTTC. Its translation is CASSLEGGLSGYTF.

This clonotype was detected many times. The gene calls are TRBV2 and TRBJ1-2; 8 bases agree with TRBD1. The CDR3 runs 16 residues. The V gene's germline CDR1 is SNHLY and CDR2 FYNNEI. V lost 8 bases and J lost 7; bases outside the gene matches: 18. The CDR3 nucleotides read TGTGCCAGCGTCCTTCTCGACACGGACAGGGTACGTGGCTACACCTTC. Protein: CASVLLDTDRVRGYTF.

This clonotype has only a few counts. J is TRBJ1-5 and V is TRBV4-1; D gene ambiguous. Germline V gene sequence: CDR1 MGHRA, CDR2 YSYEKL. V was trimmed by 0 bases and J by 2 bases, leaving 14 bases between them. CDR3 length: 17 residues. CDR3 coding DNA: TGCGCCAGCAGCCAAGACTCCGAGGCGTACGGCAATCAGCCCCAGCATTTT. This codes for CASSQDSEAYGNQPQHF.

A few counts support this clonotype. This chain uses TRBV4-2 with TRBJ1-4; 8 bases agree with TRBD1. The CDR3 consists of 15 residues. Germline CDR1 and CDR2: LGHNA and YNFKEQ. The V and J ends lost 3 bases and 8 bases, in that order; junction bases with no gene match: 8. CDR3 sequence: CASSQETGAREKLFF. CDR3 nucleotides: TGTGCCAGCAGCCAGGAGACAGGGGCGAGAGAAAAACTGTTTTTT.

This clonotype turned up a few times. The junction departs from the called germline gene at one end, perhaps through a read error. The genes are TRBV12-3 or TRBV12-4 and TRBJ1-3; D is unresolved. The CDR3 loop spans 15 amino acids. CDR3 loop: CASTLRAGSGNTIYF. The DNA of the CDR3 is TGTGCCAGCACTTTAAGGGCGGGCTCTGGAAACACCATATATTTT.

Ten or more counts support this clonotype. This chain uses TRBV28 with TRBJ1-6, with 9 bases matching TRBD1. This CDR3 comprises 14 residues. Per germline, CDR1 MDHEN and CDR2 SYDVKM. The V and J ends lost 7 bases and 10 bases, in that order; junction bases with no gene match: 8. The CDR3 here is CASTRTGEGSPLHF. The CDR3 nucleotides are TGTGCCAGCACCCGGACAGGGGAAGGGTCACCCCTCCACTTT.